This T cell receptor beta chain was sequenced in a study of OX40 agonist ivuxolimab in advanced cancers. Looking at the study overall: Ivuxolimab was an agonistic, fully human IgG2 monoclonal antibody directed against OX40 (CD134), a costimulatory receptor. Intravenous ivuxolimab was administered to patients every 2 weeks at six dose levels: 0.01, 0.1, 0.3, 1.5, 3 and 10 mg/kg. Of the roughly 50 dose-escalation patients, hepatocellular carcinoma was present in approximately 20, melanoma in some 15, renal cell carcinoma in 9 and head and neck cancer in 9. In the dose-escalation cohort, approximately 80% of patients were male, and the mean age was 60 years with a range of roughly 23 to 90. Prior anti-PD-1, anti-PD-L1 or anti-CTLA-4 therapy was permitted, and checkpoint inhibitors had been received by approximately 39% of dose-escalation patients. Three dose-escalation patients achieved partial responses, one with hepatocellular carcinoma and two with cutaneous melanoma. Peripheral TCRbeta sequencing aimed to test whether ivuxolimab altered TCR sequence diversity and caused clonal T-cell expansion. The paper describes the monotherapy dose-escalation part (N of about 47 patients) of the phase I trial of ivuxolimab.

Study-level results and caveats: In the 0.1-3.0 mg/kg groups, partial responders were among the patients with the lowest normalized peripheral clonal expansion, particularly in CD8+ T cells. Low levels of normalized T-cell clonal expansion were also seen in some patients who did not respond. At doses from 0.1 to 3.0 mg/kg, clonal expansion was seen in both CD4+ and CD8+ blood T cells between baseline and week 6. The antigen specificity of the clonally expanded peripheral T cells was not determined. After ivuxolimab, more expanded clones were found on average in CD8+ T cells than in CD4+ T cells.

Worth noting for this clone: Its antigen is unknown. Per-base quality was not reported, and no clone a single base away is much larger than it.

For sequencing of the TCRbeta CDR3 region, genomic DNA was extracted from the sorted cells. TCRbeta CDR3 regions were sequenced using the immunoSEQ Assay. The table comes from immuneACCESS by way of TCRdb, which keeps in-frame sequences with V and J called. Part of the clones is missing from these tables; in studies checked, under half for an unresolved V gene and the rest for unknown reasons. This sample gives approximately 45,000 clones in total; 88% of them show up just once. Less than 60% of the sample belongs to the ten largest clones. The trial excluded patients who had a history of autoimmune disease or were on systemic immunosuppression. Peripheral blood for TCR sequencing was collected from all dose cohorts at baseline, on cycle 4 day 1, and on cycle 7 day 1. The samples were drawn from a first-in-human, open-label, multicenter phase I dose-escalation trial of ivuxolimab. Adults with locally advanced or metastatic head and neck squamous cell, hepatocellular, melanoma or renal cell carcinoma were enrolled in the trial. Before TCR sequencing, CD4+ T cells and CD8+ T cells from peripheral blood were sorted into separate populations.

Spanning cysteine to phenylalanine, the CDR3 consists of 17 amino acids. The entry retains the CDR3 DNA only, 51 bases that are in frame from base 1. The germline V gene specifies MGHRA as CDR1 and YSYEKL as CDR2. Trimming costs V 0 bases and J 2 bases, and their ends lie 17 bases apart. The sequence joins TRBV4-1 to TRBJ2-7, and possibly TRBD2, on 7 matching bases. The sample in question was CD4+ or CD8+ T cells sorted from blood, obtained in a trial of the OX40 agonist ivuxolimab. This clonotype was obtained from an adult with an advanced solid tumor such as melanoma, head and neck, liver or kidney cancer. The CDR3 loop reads CASSQDFGGLKPYEQYF. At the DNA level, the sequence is TGCGCCAGCAGCCAAGACTTCGGGGGGCTGAAGCCCTACGAGCAGTACTTC.